This note documents a single TCR beta chain sequence. Its antigen is unknown. One end of the junction fails to match germline, which may point to a read error. Its CDR3 holds 15 amino acids, cysteine through phenylalanine. The CDR3 DNA has 45 bases and is translated from base 1. In the germline V gene, CDR1 corresponds to SGHDN and CDR2 to FVKESK. This entry is derived from a study of blood T cells in healthy people across ages (dated by TCRdb to 2014 to 2015). Concerning the study at large: In model experiments, roughly one uniquely barcoded TCR beta cDNA molecule per two T cells was captured by template switching. Using deep sequencing normalized with unique cDNA molecular identifiers, the study measured how TCR beta repertoire diversity changes with age. Four age groups were formed from the donors: young (average roughly 15 years), middle-aged (less than 40), aged (approximately 60) and long-lived (approximately 80). For two donors (one aged 18 to 29 and one aged 80 or older), the study analyzed two additional independent replicas of 1 million unique cDNA reads from the same blood draw. General conclusions and limits of the study: Compared with the aged group, the long-lived group had more naive CD4+ T cells, fewer expanded clones and increased TCR diversity, suggesting age selection. Since profiling was done on bulk unsorted PBMCs, naive and antigen-experienced compartments could not be conclusively compared. There was a strong correlation between observed TCR beta diversity and the percentage of naive T cells measured by flow cytometry. Because the CMV infection status of the donors was unknown, age-related changes in expanded clonotypes may potentially have been confounded. Estimates of total diversity from one million sequenced T cells were regarded as lower bounds and underestimates. Observed TCR beta diversity per million T cells fell roughly linearly with age, and a significant reduction was already apparent by age roughly 40.

The method was 5' RACE. The listed sequencing device is Illumina HiSeq 2500. A second roughly 7 to 11 cycle PCR used a sample-barcoded 5' primer and a J-beta primer mix. Each TCR beta cDNA molecule received a unique molecular identifier from a template-switch 5' adaptor carrying 12 random nucleotides. At least 2.5 million CDR3-containing paired-end reads were obtained from each sample. First-strand cDNA was synthesized from all RNA with the Mint cDNA synthesis kit, primed by a TRBC-specific oligonucleotide. Following uracil-DNA glycosylase treatment, a first 18-cycle PCR with universal primers M1SS and BC2_uni_R was performed on all cDNA. Concerning the study's data processing: For normalization, 1 million high-quality reads were randomly selected from each sample, with every read carrying a distinct molecular identifier. Instead of being binned into consensus sequences, reads with shared molecular identifiers were discarded. MiTCR, run with a Q25 quality threshold and the strictest error-elimination algorithm, handled CDR3 identification, clonotype clustering and error correction. A nonparametric unseen species model using Euler transformation provided a lower-bound estimate of total TCR beta diversity. TCRdb reran the public reads through fastp at Q25 and MiXCR, keeping productive beta chains. Rows matching on CDR3 protein sequence are summarized as one entry with the most common DNA and genes. These V and J calls originate from TCRdb's pipeline instead of the authors' own analysis. The sample records 700,000 to 900,000 distinct CDR3 sequences, around 25% of which are singletons. About 2.9% of the sample belongs to the ten largest clones.

The donors were about 40 Caucasian individuals from Russia, aged roughly 6 to 100 years, who were systemically healthy. Each donor gave 8 to 10 milliliters of peripheral blood, drawn into EDTA-treated Vacutainer tubes. PBMCs were isolated by Ficoll-Paque density-gradient centrifugation, with at least 6.5 million obtained per sample. Trizol reagent was used to extract total RNA from PBMCs, with at least 5.5 micrograms per sample. For every donor, flow cytometry on a PBMC aliquot measured the percentage of naive CD45RAhigh/CD27high T cells. The same data also contributed to another study, on T cells of mothers and their children. As the second paper documents: Nine systemically healthy Caucasian individuals served as donors, namely three mothers together with their six children. cDNA synthesis used all of the extracted RNA, with 1.5 ug of RNA in each 15 ul reaction. In the second PCR, the M1S primer added sample barcodes and 2-4 random nucleotides. Over 9.5 million TCR beta CDR3 reads came from each mother, compared with some 3.1 million reads from each child. Thymic selection similarly shapes TCR recombination output in related and unrelated pairs, with minor effect from inherited differences. Normalized repertoire overlap in related mother-child pairs was always slightly higher than in unrelated mother-child pairs, but the difference was never significant. Persistent microchimeric T cell clones were not detected, at a sensitivity of approximately 98 clones per million clonotypes. The study used deep NGS to compare TCR beta repertoires of mothers and children, seeking features distinguishing related mother-child pairs from unrelated individuals. On average, the children were 11 +/- 4 years old, while the mothers were about 40 +/- 4 years old. After adapter ligation was performed with NEBNext reagents, the libraries were sequenced on an Illumina HiSeq 2000 with 100+100 nt paired-end reads. To prevent cross-contamination, the mother and child libraries were prepared one month apart and sequenced in separate runs. For each donor, somewhere between roughly 450,000 and 2,200,000 distinct TCR beta clonotypes were identified. Naive TCR beta clonotypes were estimated from low-frequency clonotypes matched to each donor's FACS-determined naive share, without sorting.

The sample taken for sequencing was blood. The clonotype originates from a boy between 10 and 17 years old in good health. The chain is made from TRBV14 and TRBJ2-1; 8 central nucleotides agree with TRBD1. CDR3 loop: CASSQGTGLYNEQFF. The nucleotide sequence reads as follows: TGTGCCAGCAGTCAAGGGACAGGACTCTACAATGAGCAGTTCTTC.